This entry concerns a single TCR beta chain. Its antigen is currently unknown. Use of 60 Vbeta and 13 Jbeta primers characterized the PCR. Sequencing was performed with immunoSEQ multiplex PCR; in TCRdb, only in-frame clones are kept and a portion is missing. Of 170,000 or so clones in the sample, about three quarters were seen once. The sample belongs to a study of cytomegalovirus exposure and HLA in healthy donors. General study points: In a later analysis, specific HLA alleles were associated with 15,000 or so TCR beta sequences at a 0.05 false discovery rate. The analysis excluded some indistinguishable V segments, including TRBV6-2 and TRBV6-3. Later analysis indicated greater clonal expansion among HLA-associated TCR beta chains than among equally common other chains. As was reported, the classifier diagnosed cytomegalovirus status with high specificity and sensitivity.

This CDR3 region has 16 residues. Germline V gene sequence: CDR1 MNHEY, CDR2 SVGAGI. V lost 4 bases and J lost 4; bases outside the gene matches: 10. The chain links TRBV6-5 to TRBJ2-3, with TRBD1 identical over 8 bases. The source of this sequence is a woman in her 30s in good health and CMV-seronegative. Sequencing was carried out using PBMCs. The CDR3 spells CASSSSPGGVADTQYF. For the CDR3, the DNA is TGTGCCAGCAGTTCCTCTCCAGGGGGCGTAGCAGATACGCAGTATTTT.